Shown below are 22 T cell receptor beta chains from a single sample sequenced in a study of OX40 agonist ivuxolimab in advanced cancers. The table came from immunoSEQ multiplex PCR; TCRdb's copy has only in-frame clones and leaves some out. The table includes some 90,000 clones, approximately 89% detected once. The sample was CD4+ or CD8+ T cells sorted from blood, taken in a trial of the OX40 agonist ivuxolimab. The receptors come from an adult with an advanced solid tumor such as melanoma, head and neck, liver or kidney cancer.

J is TRBJ1-1 and V is TRBV19; D is perhaps TRBD1 (6 bases). Trimming removed 5 bases at V and 0 bases at J, with 13 bases between. The CDR3 has 15 amino acids. CDR1 is LNHDA and CDR2 is SQIVND in the germline V gene (reference sequence). The chain's CDR3 is CASSPRGGLNTEAFF. The CDR3, as DNA: TGTGCCAGTAGTCCCCGGGGGGGGCTGAACACTGAAGCTTTCTTT. Full variable domain (remainder filled in from reference TRBV19 and TRBJ1-1): DGGITQSPKYLFRKEGQNVTLSCEQNLNHDAMYWYRQDPGQGLRLIYYSQIVNDFQKGDIAEGYSVSREKKESFPLTVTSAQKNPTAFYLCASSPRGGLNTEAFFGQGTRLTVV.

The gene calls are TRBV29-1 and TRBJ2-1, with 11 bases matching TRBD1. The junction had 4 bases not matched to a gene; V was cut back by 6 bases and J by 3 bases. The CDR3 contains 14 residues. Germline V lookup: CDR1 SQVTM, CDR2 ANQGSEA. DNA of the CDR3: TGCAGCGTAGCCGGGACAGGGGGCTACAATGAGCAGTTCTTC. Translated, it gives CSVAGTGGYNEQFF.

The chain recombines TRBV28 with TRBJ1-2; 10 bases line up with TRBD1. The germline V gene has CDR1 MDHEN and CDR2 SYDVKM. J gave up 5 bases and V 10 bases, and 13 bases lay outside the gene matches. The CDR3 runs to 15 residues. CDR3 loop: CATTGTGAQNYGYTF. The CDR3 bases are TGTGCCACAACCGGGACAGGGGCTCAAAATTATGGCTACACCTTC.

The chain has TRBV28 and TRBJ1-5, with D unresolved. V was cut by 3 bases and J by 0 bases, with 9 bases left in between. Germline lookup yields CDR1 MDHEN and CDR2 SYDVKM. The CDR3 runs 15 residues. The CDR3 nucleotides are TGTGCCAGCAGTTTCCGGGCAGATAGCAATCAGCCCCAGCATTTT. Encoded protein: CASSFRADSNQPQHF.

The J gene is TRBJ2-7, the V gene TRBV30; D unresolved. CDR1 and CDR2 from the germline V gene are GTSNPN and SVGIG (reference sequence). This CDR3 is built from 10 residues. Trimming took 5 bases from V and 5 from J, leaving 7 bases between them. CDR3: CAWRTHEQYF. The CDR3 bases are TGTGCCTGGCGCACCCACGAGCAGTACTTC.

The rearrangement links TRBV28 to TRBJ2-3; TRBD1 matches 7 bases. V was clipped by 5 bases and J by 1 base; unmatched bases: 12. The CDR3 is made up of 17 amino acids. Germline CDR1 and CDR2: MDHEN and SYDVKM. The chain's CDR3 is CASSPPRQGIRTDTQYF. CDR3 DNA: TGTGCCAGCAGTCCTCCGAGACAGGGAATCCGCACAGATACGCAGTATTTT.

CDR3 in amino acids: CAWRTSGSPGEQYF. For the CDR3, the DNA is TGTGCCTGGAGGACTAGCGGGAGCCCAGGGGAGCAGTACTTC. V and J are TRBV30 and TRBJ2-7; 12 bases are shared with TRBD2. V was pared by 3 bases and J by 7 bases, with 7 bases of the junction left unmatched. The CDR3 has 14 residues. The V gene's germline CDR1 is GTSNPN and CDR2 SVGIG (reference sequence).

Note on this clone: Other DNA variants within this sample encode the same CDR3. V and J are TRBV5-1 and TRBJ2-1; 8 bases are a match to TRBD1. Germline assignment: CDR1 SGHRS and CDR2 YFSETQ. The CDR3 runs to 15 residues. V lost 0 bases to trimming and J lost 1 base; unmatched junction nucleotides: 0. The CDR3 loop is CASSLGQGSYNEQFF. CDR3 DNA sequence: TGCGCCAGCAGCTTGGGACAGGGGTCCTACAATGAGCAGTTCTTC.

This clone was found once. This chain uses TRBV11-2 with TRBJ1-3; 7 bases agree with TRBD1. Looked up from germline, CDR1 is SGHAT and CDR2 is FQNNGV. V dropped 5 bases and J dropped 4; count of bases not matched to a gene: 5. CDR3 length: 14 residues. CDR3 residues: CASSPGQLGNTIYF. The CDR3 coding sequence is TGTGCCAGCAGCCCGGGACAGCTCGGAAACACCATATATTTT.

This clone was found a few times. The rearrangement uses TRBV6-5 and TRBJ1-2, with 10 positions matching TRBD1. The CDR3 runs to 13 residues. J was trimmed by 4 bases and V by 6 bases; bases with no gene match: 2. Germline CDR1 reads MNHEY; CDR2 reads SVGAGI. CDR3 in DNA: TGTGCCAGCAGCCGACAGGGGGCCTATGGCTACACCTTC. This codes for CASSRQGAYGYTF.

J is TRBJ2-7 and V is TRBV10-3; 16 bases agree with TRBD2. Germline V lookup: CDR1 ENHRY, CDR2 SYGVKD. V dropped 0 bases and J dropped 7; count of bases not matched to a gene: 12. The CDR3 sequence is 19 residues long. The CDR3 loop is CAISESPGLAGGADREQYF. In DNA, the CDR3 is TGTGCCATCAGTGAGTCACCGGGACTAGCGGGAGGGGCCGATCGGGAGCAGTACTTC.

V usage is TRBV30 and J usage is TRBJ2-7; no firm D call. Trimming took off 0 bases at V and 0 bases at J, with 15 bases between the two ends. CDR3 length equals 16 residues. In germline, CDR1 is GTSNPN, CDR2 SVGIG (reference sequence). CDR3 in amino acids: CAWSVSSSAYSYEQYF. The CDR3, as DNA: TGTGCCTGGAGTGTATCTTCCAGCGCGTACTCCTACGAGCAGTACTTC. The whole variable domain, filled in from reference TRBV30 and TRBJ2-7, reads SQTIHQWPATLVQPVGSPLSLECTVEGTSNPNLYWYRQAAGRGLQLLFYSVGIGQISSEVPQNLSASRPQDRQFILSSKKLLLSDSGFYLCAWSVSSSAYSYEQYFGPGTRLTVT.

The J gene is TRBJ2-4, the V gene TRBV30; D is unclear. The germline gives CDR1 GTSNPN, CDR2 SVGIG (reference sequence). Trimming pared 0 bases from V and 6 bases from J, leaving 3 bases between. The CDR3 runs to 11 residues. CDR3 DNA sequence: TGTGCCTGGAGTGTTGGAAACATTCAGTACTTC. Its translation: CAWSVGNIQYF.

The CDR3 region has the DNA TGTGCCAGCAGTCCAGACCGGGAACACACAGATACGCAGTATTTT. This gives the protein CASSPDREHTDTQYF. The chain carries TRBV25-1 and TRBJ2-3; maybe TRBD2 (5 bases). V was shortened by 5 bases and J by 2 bases, with 14 bases between the two germline ends. The CDR3 has 15 amino acids. Germline-derived CDR1 and CDR2 are MGHDK and SYGVNS.

This rearrangement joins TRBV9 to TRBJ1-2; D gene unclear. From germline, CDR1 is SGDLS and CDR2 YYNGEE. The CDR3 totals 16 residues. The V end lost 4 bases, the J end lost 6 bases, and 22 bases lay between the germline ends. This chain's CDR3 is CASSSSLMRRFHGYTF. In DNA, the CDR3 is TGTGCCAGCAGCTCGAGCCTGATGAGAAGATTCCATGGCTACACCTTC.

The rearrangement uses TRBV7-9 and TRBJ1-1, with a possible D match to TRBD1 (6 bases). The CDR3 consists of 15 residues. Germline CDR1 SEHNR, CDR2 FQNEAQ (reference sequence). V was clipped by 5 bases and J by 0 bases, with 13 bases between them. The CDR3 region is CASSPTGTMNTEAFF. CDR3 DNA sequence: TGTGCCAGCAGCCCCACGGGGACAATGAACACTGAAGCTTTCTTT.

V is TRBV6-6 and J is TRBJ1-1; D perhaps matches TRBD1 (5 bases). The V end was cut by 4 bases, the J end by 3 bases, with 12 bases between. CDR1 and CDR2 from the germline V gene are MNHNY and SVGAGI (reference sequence). The CDR3 is 14 residues long. The CDR3 nucleotides are TGTGCCAGCAGTTCGCAGGGTGGGTACACTGAAGCTTTCTTT. This gives the protein CASSSQGGYTEAFF.

CDR3 sequence reads: CASSIDLGGTGRDIQYF. CDR3 nucleotides: TGTGCCAGTAGTATAGATCTTGGTGGGACAGGGAGGGACATTCAGTACTTC. This chain connects TRBV19 to TRBJ2-4, with 9 bases lining up with TRBD1. V dropped 0 bases and J dropped 8; count of bases not matched to a gene: 11. The CDR3 has 17 residues. Germline V lookup: CDR1 LNHDA, CDR2 SQIVND (reference sequence).

This sequence joins TRBV5-4 and TRBJ2-3; the D gene is possibly TRBD2 (6 bases). V was cut by 1 base and J by 1 base, with 10 bases left in between. CDR1 and CDR2 from the germline V gene are SGHNT and YYREEE (reference sequence). The CDR3 runs 15 residues. CDR3 loop: CASSLPGLRTDTQYF. The CDR3 DNA sequence: TGTGCCAGCAGCTTGCCGGGACTTCGCACAGATACGCAGTATTTT.

This clone was recorded only once. This rearrangement joins TRBV7-2 to TRBJ2-7; 14 nucleotides agree with TRBD2. The CDR3 sequence is 15 residues long. V shed 5 bases, J shed 5 bases, and the junction held 5 bases outside the gene matches. Germline V gives CDR1 SGHTA, CDR2 FQGNSA. The CDR3 region is CASSPGLAGGHEQYF. The DNA of the CDR3 is TGTGCCAGCAGCCCCGGACTAGCGGGAGGTCACGAGCAGTACTTC.

The chain has TRBV11-2 and TRBJ2-7, with 14 bases identical to TRBD2. Looked up from germline, CDR1 is SGHAT and CDR2 is FQNNGV. This CDR3 has 18 amino acids. Losses at the gene ends were 6 bases for V and 0 bases for J; bases not matched to a gene: 10. The CDR3 coding sequence is TGTGCCAGCAGGCCTGGGACTAGCGGGAGTGAGCACTCCTACGAGCAGTACTTC. This translates into CASRPGTSGSEHSYEQYF.

The J gene is TRBJ2-2, the V gene TRBV19; 11 positions match TRBD1. CDR1 and CDR2 from the germline V gene are LNHDA and SQIVND (reference sequence). This CDR3 has 14 residues. Unmatched junction bases numbered 5, after V lost 7 bases and J lost 7 bases. DNA of the CDR3: TGTGCCAGTACCCGGGACAGGGGGAACGGGGAGCTGTTTTTT. Translation gives CASTRDRGNGELFF.